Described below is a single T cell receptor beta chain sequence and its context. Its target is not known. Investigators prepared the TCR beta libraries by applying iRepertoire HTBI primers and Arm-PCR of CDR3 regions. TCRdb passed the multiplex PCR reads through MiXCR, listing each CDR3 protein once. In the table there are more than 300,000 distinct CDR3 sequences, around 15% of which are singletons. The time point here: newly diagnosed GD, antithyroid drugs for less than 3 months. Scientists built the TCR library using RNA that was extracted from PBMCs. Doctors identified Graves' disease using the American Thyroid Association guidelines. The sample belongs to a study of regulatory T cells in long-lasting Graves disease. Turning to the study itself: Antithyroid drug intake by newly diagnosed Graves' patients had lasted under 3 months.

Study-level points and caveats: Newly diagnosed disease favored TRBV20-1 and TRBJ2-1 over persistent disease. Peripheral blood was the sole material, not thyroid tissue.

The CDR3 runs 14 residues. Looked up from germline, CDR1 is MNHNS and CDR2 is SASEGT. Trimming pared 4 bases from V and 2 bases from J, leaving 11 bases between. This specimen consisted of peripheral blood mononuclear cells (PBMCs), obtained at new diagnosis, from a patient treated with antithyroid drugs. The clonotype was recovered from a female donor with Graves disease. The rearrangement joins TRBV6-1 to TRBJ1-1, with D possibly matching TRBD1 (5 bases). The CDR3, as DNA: TGTGCCAGCAGTGCGGGACTGTTAAACACTGAAGCTTTCTTT. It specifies CASSAGLLNTEAFF.